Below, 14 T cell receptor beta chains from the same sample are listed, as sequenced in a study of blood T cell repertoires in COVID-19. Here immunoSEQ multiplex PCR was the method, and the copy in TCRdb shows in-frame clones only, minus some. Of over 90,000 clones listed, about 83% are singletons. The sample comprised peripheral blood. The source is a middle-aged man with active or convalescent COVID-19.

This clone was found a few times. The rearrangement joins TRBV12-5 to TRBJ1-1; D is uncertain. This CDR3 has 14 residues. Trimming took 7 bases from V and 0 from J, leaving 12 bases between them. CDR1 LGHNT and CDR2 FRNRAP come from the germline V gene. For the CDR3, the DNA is TGTGCTAGTGCCCCTCAGGCCATGAACACTGAAGCTTTCTTT. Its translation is CASAPQAMNTEAFF. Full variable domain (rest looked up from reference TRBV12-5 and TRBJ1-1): DARVTQTPRHKVTEMGQEVTMRCQPILGHNTVFWYRQTMMQGLELLAYFRNRAPLDDSGMPKDRFSAEMPDATLATLKIQPSEPRDSAVYFCASAPQAMNTEAFFGQGTRLTVV.

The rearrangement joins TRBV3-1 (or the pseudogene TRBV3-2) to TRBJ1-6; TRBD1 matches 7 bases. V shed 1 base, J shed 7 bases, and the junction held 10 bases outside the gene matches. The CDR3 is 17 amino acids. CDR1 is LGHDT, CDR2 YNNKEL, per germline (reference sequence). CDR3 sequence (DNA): TGTGCCAGCAGCCAAGGGGCCGGGACAGCCCGAAATTCACCCCTCCACTTT. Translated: CASSQGAGTARNSPLHF.

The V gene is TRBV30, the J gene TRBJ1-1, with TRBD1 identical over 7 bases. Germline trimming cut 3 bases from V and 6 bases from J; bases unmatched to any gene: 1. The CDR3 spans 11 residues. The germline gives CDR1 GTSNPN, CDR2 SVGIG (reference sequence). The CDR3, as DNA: TGTGCCTGGAGACAGGGGCCTGAAGCTTTCTTT. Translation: CAWRQGPEAFF.

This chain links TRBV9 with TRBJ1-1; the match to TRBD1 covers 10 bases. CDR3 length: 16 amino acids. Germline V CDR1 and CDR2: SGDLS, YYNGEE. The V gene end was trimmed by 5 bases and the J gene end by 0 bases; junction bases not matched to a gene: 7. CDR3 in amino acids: CASRRGTGVVNTEAFF. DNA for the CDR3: TGTGCCAGCAGGAGAGGGACAGGGGTGGTGAACACTGAAGCTTTCTTT.

CDR3 nucleotide sequence: TGTGCCAGCAGCCTAGGACAGGAACAAATGGAGCAGTACTTC. Protein product: CASSLGQEQMEQYF. V and J are TRBV5-4 and TRBJ2-7, with 7 bases lining up with TRBD1. V lost 4 bases and J lost 7; bases outside the gene matches: 11. This CDR3 spans 14 amino acids. The germline CDR1 and CDR2 sequences are SGHNT and YYREEE (reference sequence).

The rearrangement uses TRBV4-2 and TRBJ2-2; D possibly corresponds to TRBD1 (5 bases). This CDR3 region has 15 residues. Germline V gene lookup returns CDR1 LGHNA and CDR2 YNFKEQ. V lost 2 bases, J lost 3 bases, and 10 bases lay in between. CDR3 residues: CASSQPDRDTGELFF. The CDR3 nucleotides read TGTGCCAGCAGCCAACCTGACAGAGACACCGGGGAGCTGTTTTTT.

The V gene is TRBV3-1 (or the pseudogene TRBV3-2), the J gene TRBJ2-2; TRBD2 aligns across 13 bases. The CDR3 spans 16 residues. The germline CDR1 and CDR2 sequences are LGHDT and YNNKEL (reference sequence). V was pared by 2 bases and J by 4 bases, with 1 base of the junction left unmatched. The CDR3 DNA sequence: TGTGCCAGCAGCCAACGGACTAGCGGGGGCACCGGGGAGCTGTTTTTT. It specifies CASSQRTSGGTGELFF.

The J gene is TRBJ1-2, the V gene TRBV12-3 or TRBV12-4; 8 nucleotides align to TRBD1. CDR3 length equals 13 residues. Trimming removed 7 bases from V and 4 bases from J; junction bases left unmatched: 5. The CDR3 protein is CASTQDRAYGYTF. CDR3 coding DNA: TGTGCCAGCACCCAGGACAGGGCCTATGGCTACACCTTC.

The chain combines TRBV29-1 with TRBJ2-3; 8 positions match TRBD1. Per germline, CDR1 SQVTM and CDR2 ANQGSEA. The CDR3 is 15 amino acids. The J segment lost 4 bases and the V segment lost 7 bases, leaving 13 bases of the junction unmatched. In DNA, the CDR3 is TGCAGCGCCCCCAAGGGGACAGGACGGTCAGATACGCAGTATTTT. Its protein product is CSAPKGTGRSDTQYF.

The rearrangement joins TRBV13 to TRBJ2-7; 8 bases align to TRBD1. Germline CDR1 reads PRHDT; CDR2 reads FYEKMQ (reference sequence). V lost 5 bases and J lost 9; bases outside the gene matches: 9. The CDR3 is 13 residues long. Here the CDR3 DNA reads TGTGCCAGCAGCGTCGGGACAGGAGAGGTGCAGTACTTC. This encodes CASSVGTGEVQYF.

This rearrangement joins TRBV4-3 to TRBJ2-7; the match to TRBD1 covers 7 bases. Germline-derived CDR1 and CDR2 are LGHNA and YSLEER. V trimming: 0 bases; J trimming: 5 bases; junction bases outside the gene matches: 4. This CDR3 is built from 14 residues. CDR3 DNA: TGCGCCAGCAGCCAAGAAAGGGGGCGCGACGAGCAGTACTTC. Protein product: CASSQERGRDEQYF.

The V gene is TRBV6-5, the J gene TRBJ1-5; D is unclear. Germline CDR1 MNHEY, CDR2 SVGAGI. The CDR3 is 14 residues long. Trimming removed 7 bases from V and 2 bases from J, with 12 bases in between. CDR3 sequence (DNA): TGTGCCAGCACCCGGGTCGGCCGCAATCAGCCCCAGCATTTT. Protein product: CASTRVGRNQPQHF.

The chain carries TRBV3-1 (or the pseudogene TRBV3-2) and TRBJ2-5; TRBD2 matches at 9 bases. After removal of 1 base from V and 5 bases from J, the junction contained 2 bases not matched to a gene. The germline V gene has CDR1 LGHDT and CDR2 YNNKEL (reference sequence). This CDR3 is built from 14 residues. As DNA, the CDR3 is TGTGCCAGCAGCCAAGTTGGACTAGCGGAGACCCAGTACTTC. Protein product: CASSQVGLAETQYF.

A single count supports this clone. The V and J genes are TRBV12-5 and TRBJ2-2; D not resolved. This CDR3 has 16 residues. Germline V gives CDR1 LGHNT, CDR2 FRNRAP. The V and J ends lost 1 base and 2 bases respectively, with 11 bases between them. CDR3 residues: CASGLDLGLNTGELFF. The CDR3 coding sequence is TGTGCTAGTGGTTTGGACCTCGGTCTTAACACCGGGGAGCTGTTTTTT.